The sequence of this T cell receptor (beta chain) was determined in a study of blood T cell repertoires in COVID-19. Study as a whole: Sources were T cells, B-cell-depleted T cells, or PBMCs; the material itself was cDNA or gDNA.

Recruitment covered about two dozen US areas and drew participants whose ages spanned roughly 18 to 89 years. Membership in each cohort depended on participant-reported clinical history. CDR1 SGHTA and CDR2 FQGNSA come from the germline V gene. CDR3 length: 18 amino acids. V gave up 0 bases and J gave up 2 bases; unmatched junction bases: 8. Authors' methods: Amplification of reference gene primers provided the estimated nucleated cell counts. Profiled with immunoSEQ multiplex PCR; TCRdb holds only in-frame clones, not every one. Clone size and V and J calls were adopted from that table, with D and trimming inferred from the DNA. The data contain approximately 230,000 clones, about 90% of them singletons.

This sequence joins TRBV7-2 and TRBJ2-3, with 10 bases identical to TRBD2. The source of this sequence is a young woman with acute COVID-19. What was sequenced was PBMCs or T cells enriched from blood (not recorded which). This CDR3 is CASSLATGLARPTDTQYF. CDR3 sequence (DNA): TGTGCCAGCAGCTTAGCAACGGGACTAGCGAGACCCACAGATACGCAGTATTTT.